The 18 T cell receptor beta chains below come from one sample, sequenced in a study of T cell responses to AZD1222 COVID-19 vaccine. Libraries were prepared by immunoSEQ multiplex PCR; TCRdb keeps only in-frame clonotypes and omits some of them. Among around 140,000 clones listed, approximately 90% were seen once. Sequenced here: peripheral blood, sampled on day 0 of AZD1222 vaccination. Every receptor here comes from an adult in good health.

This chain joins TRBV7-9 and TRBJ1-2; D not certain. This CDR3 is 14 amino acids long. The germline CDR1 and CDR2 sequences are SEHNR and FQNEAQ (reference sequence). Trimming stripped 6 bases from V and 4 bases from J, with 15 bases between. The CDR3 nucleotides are TGTGCCAGCAGTTTTGAAATCTTCGGCTATGGCTACACCTTC. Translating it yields CASSFEIFGYGYTF.

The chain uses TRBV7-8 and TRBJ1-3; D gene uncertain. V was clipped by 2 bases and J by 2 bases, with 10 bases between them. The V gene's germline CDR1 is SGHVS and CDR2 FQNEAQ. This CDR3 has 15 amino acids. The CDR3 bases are TGTGCCAGCAGCTTACTGGGTTCTACTGGAAACACCATATATTTT. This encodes CASSLLGSTGNTIYF.

The CDR3 bases are TGTGCCGCAGCAATAGCAACTAATGAAAAACTGTTTTTT. It yields the protein CAAAIATNEKLFF. The rearrangement uses TRBV12-3 or TRBV12-4 and TRBJ1-4, with D uncertain. V lost 11 bases and J lost 0, with 10 bases in between. There are 13 residues in the CDR3.

CDR3 residues: CASSPARGIMNTEAFF. DNA for the CDR3: TGTGCCAGCAGCCCAGCCAGGGGAATCATGAACACTGAAGCTTTCTTT. This rearrangement joins TRBV11-3 to TRBJ1-1; the D gene is possibly TRBD1 (6 bases). V was clipped by 5 bases and J by 0 bases, with 16 bases between them. Per germline, CDR1 SGHNT and CDR2 YENEEA. This CDR3 contains 16 residues.

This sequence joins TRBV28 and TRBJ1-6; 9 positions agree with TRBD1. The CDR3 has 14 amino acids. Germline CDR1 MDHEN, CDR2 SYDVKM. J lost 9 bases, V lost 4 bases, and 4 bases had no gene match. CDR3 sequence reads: CASSSPTGGSPLHF. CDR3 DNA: TGTGCCAGCAGTTCTCCGACAGGGGGTTCACCCCTCCACTTT.

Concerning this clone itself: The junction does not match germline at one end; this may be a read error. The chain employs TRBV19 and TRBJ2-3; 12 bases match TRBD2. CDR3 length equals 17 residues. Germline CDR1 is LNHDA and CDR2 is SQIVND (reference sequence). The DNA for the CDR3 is TGTGCCAGTAGTCCCGCCCGGACTAGCGGGAATACAGATACGCGGTATTTT. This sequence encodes CASSPARTSGNTDTRYF.

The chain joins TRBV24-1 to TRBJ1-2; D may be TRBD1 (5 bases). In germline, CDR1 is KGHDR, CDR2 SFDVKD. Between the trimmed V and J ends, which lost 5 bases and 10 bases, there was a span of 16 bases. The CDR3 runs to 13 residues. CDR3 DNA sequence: TGTGCCACCAGTGGGGGACCGACCCTAGACTACACCTTC. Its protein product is CATSGGPTLDYTF.

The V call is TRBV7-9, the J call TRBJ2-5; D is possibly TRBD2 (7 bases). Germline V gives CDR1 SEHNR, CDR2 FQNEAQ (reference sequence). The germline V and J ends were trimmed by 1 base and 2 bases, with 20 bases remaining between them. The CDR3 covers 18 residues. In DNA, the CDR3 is TGTGCCAGCAGCTTAGGCTGGGGGGCTAGCGGAGGTCAAGAGACCCAGTACTTC. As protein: CASSLGWGASGGQETQYF.

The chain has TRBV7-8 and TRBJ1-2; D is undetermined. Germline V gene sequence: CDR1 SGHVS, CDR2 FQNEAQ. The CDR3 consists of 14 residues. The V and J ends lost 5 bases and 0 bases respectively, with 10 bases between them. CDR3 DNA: TGTGCCAGCAGCCTTGGGCGCTCTAACTATGGCTACACCTTC. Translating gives CASSLGRSNYGYTF. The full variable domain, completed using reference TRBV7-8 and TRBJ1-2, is GAGVSQSPRYKVAKRGQDVALRCDPISGHVSLFWYQQALGQGPEFLTYFQNEAQLDKSGLPSDRFFAERPEGSVSTLKIQRTQQEDSAVYLCASSLGRSNYGYTFGSGTRLTVV.

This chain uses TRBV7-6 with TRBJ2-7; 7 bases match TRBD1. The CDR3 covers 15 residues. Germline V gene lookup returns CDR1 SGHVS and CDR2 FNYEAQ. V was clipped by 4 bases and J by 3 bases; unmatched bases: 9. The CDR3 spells CASSSEPGQIYEQYF. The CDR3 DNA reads TGTGCCAGCAGCTCAGAGCCGGGACAGATCTACGAGCAGTACTTC.

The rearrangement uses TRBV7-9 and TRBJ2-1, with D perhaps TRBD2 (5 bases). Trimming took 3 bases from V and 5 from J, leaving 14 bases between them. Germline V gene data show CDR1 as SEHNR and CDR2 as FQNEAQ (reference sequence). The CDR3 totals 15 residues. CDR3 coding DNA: TGTGCCAGCAGCTTTGGGGAGTTGGTGGACAATGAGCAGTTCTTC. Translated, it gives CASSFGELVDNEQFF.

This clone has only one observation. The CDR3 spells CASSTRGIEAFF. DNA of the CDR3: TGTGCCAGCAGCACCCGGGGGATTGAAGCTTTCTTT. V is TRBV13 and J is TRBJ1-1; tentatively, D is TRBD1 (5 bases). Trimming stripped 5 bases from V and 7 bases from J, with 11 bases between. This CDR3 has 12 amino acids. Germline V lookup: CDR1 PRHDT, CDR2 FYEKMQ (reference sequence).

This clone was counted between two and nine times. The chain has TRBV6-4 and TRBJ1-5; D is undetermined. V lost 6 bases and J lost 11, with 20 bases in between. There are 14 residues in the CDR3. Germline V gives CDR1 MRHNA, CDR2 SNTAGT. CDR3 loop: CASSDHPPLSAQHF. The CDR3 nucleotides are TGTGCCAGCAGCGACCATCCCCCTCTATCAGCCCAGCATTTT.

The CDR3 region is CASSLQGVLTYEQYF. As DNA, the CDR3 is TGTGCCAGCAGTCTACAGGGTGTTTTAACCTACGAGCAGTACTTC. The chain combines TRBV27 with TRBJ2-7, with D possibly matching TRBD1 (6 bases). The germline gives CDR1 MNHEY, CDR2 SMNVEV (reference sequence). This CDR3 region has 15 residues. Between the trimmed V and J ends, which lost 5 bases and 2 bases, there was a span of 16 bases.

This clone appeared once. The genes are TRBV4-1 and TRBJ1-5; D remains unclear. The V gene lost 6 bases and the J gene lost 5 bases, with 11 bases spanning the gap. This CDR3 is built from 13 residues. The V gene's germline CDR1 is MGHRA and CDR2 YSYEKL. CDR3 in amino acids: CASSTSRYQPQHF. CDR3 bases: TGCGCCAGCAGTACAAGCAGGTATCAGCCCCAGCATTTT.

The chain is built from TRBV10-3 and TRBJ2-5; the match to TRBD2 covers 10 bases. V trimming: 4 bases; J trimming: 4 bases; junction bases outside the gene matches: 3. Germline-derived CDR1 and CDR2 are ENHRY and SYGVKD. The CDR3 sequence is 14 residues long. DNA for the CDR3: TGTGCCATCAGTGCAGCGGGGGGGCTAGAGACCCAGTACTTC. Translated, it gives CAISAAGGLETQYF.

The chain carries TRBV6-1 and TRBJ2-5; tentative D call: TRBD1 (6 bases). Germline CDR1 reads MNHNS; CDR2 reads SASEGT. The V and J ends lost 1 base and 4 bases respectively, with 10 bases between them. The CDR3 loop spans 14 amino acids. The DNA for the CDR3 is TGTGCCAGCAGTGAAGGGACAGCTAGAGAGACCCAGTACTTC. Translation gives CASSEGTARETQYF.

CDR3 residues: CASRAPGQGYEQYF. The DNA for the CDR3 is TGTGCCAGCAGAGCTCCGGGACAGGGGTACGAGCAGTACTTC. This chain uses TRBV28 with TRBJ2-7; 10 bases are a match to TRBD1. Germline V CDR1 and CDR2: MDHEN, SYDVKM. CDR3 length equals 14 residues. The V and J ends lost 6 bases and 4 bases, in that order; junction bases with no gene match: 6.